A single sample is the source of the 20 T cell receptor beta chains below, sequenced in a study of PD-1 blockade in classical Hodgkin lymphoma. Time point given: cycle 4 day 1 (C4D1), after five to seven weeks of nivolumab. After autologous stem cell transplantation all patients relapsed, and prior brentuximab vedotin exposure differed between cohorts. Assay: immunoSEQ multiplex PCR; the TCRdb copy retains only in-frame clones and omits some. This table holds 99,000 or so clones, roughly nine tenths found once. This material consisted of peripheral blood mononuclear cells (PBMCs), taken before the fourth cycle of nivolumab. The receptors here all came from a human donor with classical Hodgkin lymphoma.

The chain employs TRBV7-2 and TRBJ1-6, with no clear D. The V end was cut by 5 bases, the J end by 7 bases, with 12 bases between. The CDR3 is 14 residues long. Germline V gene lookup returns CDR1 SGHTA and CDR2 FQGNSA. CDR3 sequence reads: CASSTRTANSPLHF. The CDR3 region has the DNA TGTGCCAGCAGCACACGGACTGCAAATTCACCCCTCCACTTT.

A few counts support this clone. J is TRBJ1-5 and V is TRBV28; D is unresolved. V was shortened by 4 bases and J by 6 bases, with 4 bases between the two germline ends. CDR1 and CDR2 (germline): MDHEN, SYDVKM. The CDR3 covers 11 residues. CDR3 sequence reads: CASSSVQPQHF. The CDR3, as DNA: TGTGCCAGCAGTTCCGTTCAGCCCCAGCATTTT. The whole variable domain, filled in from reference TRBV28 and TRBJ1-5, reads DVKVTQSSRYLVKRTGEKVFLECVQDMDHENMFWYRQDPGLGLRLIYFSYDVKMKEKGDIPEGYSVSREKKERFSLILESASTNQTSMYLCASSSVQPQHFGDGTRLSIL.

The rearrangement uses TRBV25-1 and TRBJ2-1, with a weak D call TRBD2 (7 bases). Looked up from germline, CDR1 is MGHDK and CDR2 is SYGVNS. V was cut by 7 bases and J by 12 bases, with 19 bases left in between. CDR3 length: 13 residues. CDR3 DNA: TGTGCCAGCAAAGGGGGAGGGCGCGGGAGGCAGTTCTTC. Translation: CASKGGGRGRQFF.

The gene calls are TRBV9 and TRBJ2-1, with TRBD2 identical over 7 bases. CDR1 is SGDLS, CDR2 YYNGEE, per germline. The CDR3 is 14 residues long. V was clipped by 0 bases and J by 7 bases; unmatched bases: 4. In DNA, the CDR3 is TGTGCCAGCAGCGTAGGGAGGGGAGGGAATGAGCAGTTCTTC. Protein: CASSVGRGGNEQFF.

The chain carries TRBV5-1 and TRBJ2-7, with 8 bases fitting TRBD1. Germline CDR1 is SGHRS and CDR2 is YFSETQ. This CDR3 comprises 15 residues. V dropped 4 bases and J dropped 0; count of bases not matched to a gene: 6. CDR3 DNA sequence: TGCGCCAGCAGCGTAGCAGGGGGCAGCTCCTACGAGCAGTACTTC. Encoded protein: CASSVAGGSSYEQYF.

The genes are TRBV19 and TRBJ2-7, with 9 bases fitting TRBD1. The junction had 8 bases not matched to a gene; V was cut back by 5 bases and J by 6 bases. The CDR3 has 14 residues. The germline V gene has CDR1 LNHDA and CDR2 SQIVND (reference sequence). The CDR3 is CASSSPGQGLEQYF. The CDR3, as DNA: TGTGCCAGTAGTTCCCCGGGACAGGGACTCGAGCAGTACTTC. Full variable domain (rest looked up from reference TRBV19 and TRBJ2-7): DGGITQSPKYLFRKEGQNVTLSCEQNLNHDAMYWYRQDPGQGLRLIYYSQIVNDFQKGDIAEGYSVSREKKESFPLTVTSAQKNPTAFYLCASSSPGQGLEQYFGPGTRLTVT.

This clone has just one count. The V call is TRBV13, the J call TRBJ2-7; TRBD1 matches at 7 bases. Unmatched junction bases numbered 15, after V lost 3 bases and J lost 7 bases. CDR1 PRHDT and CDR2 FYEKMQ come from the germline V gene (reference sequence). The CDR3 has 16 amino acids. This CDR3 reads CASSLGRSGTAGEQYF. The CDR3 region has the DNA TGTGCCAGCAGCTTGGGGCGGTCGGGGACAGCCGGGGAGCAGTACTTC.

This chain uses TRBV7-2 with TRBJ2-7; D unclear. Germline CDR1 reads SGHTA; CDR2 reads FQGNSA. V lost 3 bases and J 6 bases, leaving 6 bases between the germline ends. The CDR3 sequence is 11 residues long. The CDR3 sequence: CASSLGPEQYF. DNA of the CDR3: TGTGCCAGCAGCTTGGGCCCCGAGCAGTACTTC.

The CDR3 protein is CASSYYPVNYGYTF. In DNA, the CDR3 is TGTGCCAGCAGTTACTACCCCGTAAACTATGGCTACACCTTC. The V and J genes are TRBV6-6 and TRBJ1-2; D remains unclear. This CDR3 is built from 14 residues. Per the germline V gene, CDR1 is MNHNY and CDR2 is SVGAGI (reference sequence). V was clipped by 1 base and J by 2 bases, with 8 bases between them.

The rearrangement joins TRBV5-1 to TRBJ2-3; no clear D gene. Trimming removed 4 bases at V and 6 bases at J, with 15 bases between. The CDR3 is made up of 14 amino acids. Germline V lookup: CDR1 SGHRS, CDR2 YFSETQ. CDR3 in DNA: TGCGCCAGCAGCACCCCTAGGGCCGCCGATACGCAGTATTTT. Protein: CASSTPRAADTQYF.

The J gene is TRBJ1-5, the V gene TRBV30; 7 positions match TRBD1. J gave up 4 bases and V 3 bases, and 3 bases lay outside the gene matches. CDR1 is GTSNPN, CDR2 SVGIG, per germline (reference sequence). CDR3 length equals 13 residues. The CDR3 sequence is CAWRDRKNQPQHF. Written as DNA, the CDR3 is TGTGCCTGGAGGGACAGGAAAAATCAGCCCCAGCATTTT.

The chain couples TRBV30 to TRBJ1-1; tentatively, D is TRBD1 (5 bases). Germline V gene lookup returns CDR1 GTSNPN and CDR2 SVGIG (reference sequence). The CDR3 consists of 15 residues. Trimming left V 3 bases short and J 6 bases short, with 20 bases between. The CDR3 sequence: CAWRRYAGDDPEAFF. The CDR3, as DNA: TGTGCCTGGAGGAGATACGCCGGGGACGACCCTGAAGCTTTCTTT. The full variable domain, rest sourced from reference TRBV30 and TRBJ1-1, is SQTIHQWPATLVQPVGSPLSLECTVEGTSNPNLYWYRQAAGRGLQLLFYSVGIGQISSEVPQNLSASRPQDRQFILSSKKLLLSDSGFYLCAWRRYAGDDPEAFFGQGTRLTVV.

The genes are TRBV28 and TRBJ2-2, with D possibly matching TRBD1 (6 bases). CDR1 is MDHEN and CDR2 is SYDVKM in the germline V gene. Trimming cost V 6 bases and J 6 bases, with 11 bases left between them. CDR3 length: 13 residues. The CDR3 region is CASRQGLAGELFF. The CDR3 DNA sequence: TGTGCCAGCAGACAGGGATTGGCCGGGGAGCTGTTTTTT. The entire variable domain, with the rest obtained from reference TRBV28 and TRBJ2-2, is as follows: DVKVTQSSRYLVKRTGEKVFLECVQDMDHENMFWYRQDPGLGLRLIYFSYDVKMKEKGDIPEGYSVSREKKERFSLILESASTNQTSMYLCASRQGLAGELFFGEGSRLTVL.

CDR3 DNA sequence: TGTGCCAGCAGTTTACGGCTGAACACTGAAGCTTTCTTT. It yields the protein CASSLRLNTEAFF. V gene TRBV28 combines with J gene TRBJ1-1; D remains unclear. The germline CDR1 and CDR2 sequences are MDHEN and SYDVKM. CDR3 length: 13 residues. Between the trimmed V and J ends, which lost 2 bases and 0 bases, there was a span of 4 bases.

The chain is built from TRBV19 and TRBJ2-7; maybe TRBD1 (6 bases). The CDR3 contains 14 residues. V was cut by 4 bases and J by 5 bases, with 15 bases left in between. The germline CDR1 and CDR2 sequences are LNHDA and SQIVND (reference sequence). This chain's CDR3 is CASSRNRERNEQYF. CDR3 coding DNA: TGTGCCAGTAGTAGAAACAGGGAACGGAACGAGCAGTACTTC.

This clone was found a few times. In DNA, the CDR3 is TGTGCCAGCAGTCTGGACTGGTCCCCCTCTGGAAACACCATATATTTT. It translates to CASSLDWSPSGNTIYF. The chain uses TRBV28 and TRBJ1-3; unclear D gene. V was pared by 5 bases and J by 0 bases, with 14 bases between. Germline V gene data show CDR1 as MDHEN and CDR2 as SYDVKM. The CDR3 extends over 16 amino acids.

This chain connects TRBV27 to TRBJ2-7; 9 bases are a match to TRBD1. CDR1 is MNHEY, CDR2 SMNVEV, per germline (reference sequence). The CDR3 is 14 amino acids. After removal of 4 bases from V and 2 bases from J, the junction contained 3 bases not matched to a gene. Here the CDR3 reads CASSYGTGPYEQYF. CDR3 nucleotide sequence: TGTGCCAGCAGTTATGGGACAGGGCCCTACGAGCAGTACTTC.

The chain combines TRBV2 with TRBJ2-2; TRBD2 matches at 9 bases. The CDR3 contains 14 residues. Germline assignment: CDR1 SNHLY and CDR2 FYNNEI. The trim removed 10 bases at V and 3 bases at J, leaving 6 bases unmatched. CDR3: CATDSGRDTGELFF. CDR3 bases: TGTGCCACCGATAGCGGGAGAGACACCGGGGAGCTGTTTTTT. Combining the CDR3 with reference TRBV2 and TRBJ2-2 gives the whole variable domain EPEVTQTPSHQVTQMGQEVILRCVPISNHLYFYWYRQILGQKVEFLVSFYNNEISEKSEIFDDQFSVERPDGSNFTLKIRSTKLEDSAMYFCATDSGRDTGELFFGEGSRLTVL.

In its sample, this clone was seen once. This chain joins TRBV25-1 and TRBJ2-7; a possible D gene is TRBD1 (7 bases). The germline V gene encodes CDR1 MGHDK and CDR2 SYGVNS. Trimming removed 4 bases from V and 6 bases from J, with 19 bases in between. The CDR3 consists of 15 residues. The CDR3 coding sequence is TGTGCCAGCAGTGCCCGGACAGGAGGGGTCAGCGAGCAGTACTTC. Translation: CASSARTGGVSEQYF.

This chain joins TRBV2 and TRBJ2-7, with 10 nucleotides matching TRBD2. The germline gives CDR1 SNHLY, CDR2 FYNNEI. Trimming removed 7 bases from V and 5 bases from J; junction bases left unmatched: 11. CDR3 size: 15 residues. The CDR3 loop reads CASNRELAGDNEQYF. DNA of the CDR3: TGTGCCAGCAACCGAGAGCTAGCGGGAGACAACGAGCAGTACTTC.